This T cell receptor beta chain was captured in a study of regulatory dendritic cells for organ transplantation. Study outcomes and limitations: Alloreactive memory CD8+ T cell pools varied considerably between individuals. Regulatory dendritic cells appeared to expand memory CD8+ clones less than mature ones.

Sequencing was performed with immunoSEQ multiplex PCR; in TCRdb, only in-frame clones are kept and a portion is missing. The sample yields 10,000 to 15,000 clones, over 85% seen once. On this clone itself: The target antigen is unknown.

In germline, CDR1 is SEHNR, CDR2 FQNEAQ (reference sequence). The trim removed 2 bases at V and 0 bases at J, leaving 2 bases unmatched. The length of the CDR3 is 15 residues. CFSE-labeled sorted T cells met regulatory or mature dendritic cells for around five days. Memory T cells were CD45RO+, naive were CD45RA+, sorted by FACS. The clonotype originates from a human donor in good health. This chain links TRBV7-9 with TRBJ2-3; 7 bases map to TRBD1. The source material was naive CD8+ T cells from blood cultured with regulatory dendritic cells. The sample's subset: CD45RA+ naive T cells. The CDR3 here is CASSLRTGSTDTQYF. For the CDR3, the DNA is TGTGCCAGCAGCTTAAGGACAGGCAGCACAGATACGCAGTATTTT.